What follows are 22 T cell receptor beta chains derived from one specimen sequenced in a study of STAT3 mutations in large granular lymphocyte leukemia. Findings and limits, study-wide: At least one immunodominant TCR beta clonotype appeared in every T-cell large granular lymphocyte leukemia patient.

Profiling relied on immunoSEQ multiplex PCR, and the TCRdb table lists in-frame clones only, not all of them. The sample carries some 13,000 clones, roughly 90% recorded once. Their target antigens are unknown. Sequences were obtained from peripheral blood mononuclear cells. These receptor sequences come from a man aged 35-49 years with T-cell large granular lymphocyte leukemia. Some clones in this sample may be carry-over from other donors' samples.

V gene TRBV4-3 combines with J gene TRBJ2-2; the match to TRBD1 covers 8 bases. CDR1 and CDR2 (germline): LGHNA, YSLEER. The CDR3 extends over 20 amino acids. V was pared by 1 base and J by 0 bases, with 13 bases of the junction left unmatched. The CDR3 here is CASSQGDGTGGFANTGELFF. The CDR3 DNA reads TGCGCCAGCAGCCAAGGGGATGGGACAGGAGGGTTCGCGAACACCGGGGAGCTGTTTTTT.

The V and J genes are TRBV7-2 and TRBJ1-5; 9 nucleotides agree with TRBD1. The CDR3 contains 16 residues. With 1 base clipped from V and 4 bases from J, the junction kept 5 bases outside the gene matches. Germline-derived CDR1 and CDR2 are SGHTA and FQGNSA. The chain's CDR3 is CASSLVFGTGNQPQHF. CDR3 DNA: TGTGCCAGCAGCTTAGTTTTTGGGACAGGGAATCAGCCCCAGCATTTT.

DNA for the CDR3: TGCGCCAGCAGTGAGGAGGGAGTAGCACGGTACGAGCAGTACTTC. Protein sequence: CASSEEGVARYEQYF. The rearrangement links TRBV10-2 to TRBJ2-7; possible D gene TRBD2, 5 bases. The CDR3 runs 15 residues. Germline values: CDR1 WSHSY, CDR2 SAAADI. Trimming removed 2 bases at V and 4 bases at J, with 15 bases between.

This rearrangement joins TRBV25-1 to TRBJ2-7, with a weak D call TRBD1 (7 bases). CDR3 length: 16 amino acids. V lost 1 base and J 7 bases, leaving 20 bases between the germline ends. Germline lookup yields CDR1 MGHDK and CDR2 SYGVNS. The chain's CDR3 is CASSEFGGMTGKEQYF. The CDR3 DNA reads as TGTGCCAGCAGTGAATTCGGCGGGATGACAGGGAAAGAGCAGTACTTC.

This clone was counted once. The V call is TRBV10-3, the J call TRBJ1-1, with a tentative D call TRBD1 (6 bases). Germline V lookup: CDR1 ENHRY, CDR2 SYGVKD. This CDR3 is 13 amino acids long. V lost 3 bases, J lost 5 bases, and 10 bases lay in between. CDR3 coding DNA: TGTGCCATCAGTGAAAAAGGGGGGACTGAAGCTTTCTTT. This translates into CAISEKGGTEAFF.

The chain is built from TRBV27 and TRBJ2-6, with TRBD1 matching 9 bases. Germline V gene lookup returns CDR1 MNHEY and CDR2 SMNVEV (reference sequence). The trim removed 4 bases at V and 0 bases at J, leaving 4 bases unmatched. The CDR3 is made up of 17 amino acids. The CDR3: CASSWGTGRSGANVLTF. For the CDR3, the DNA is TGTGCCAGCAGTTGGGGGACAGGGCGCTCTGGGGCCAACGTCCTGACTTTC.

In regard to this clone: This sample includes further DNA sequences coding for the same CDR3. This rearrangement joins TRBV5-1 to TRBJ2-5; 8 nucleotides line up with TRBD1. Germline trimming cut 4 bases from V and 2 bases from J; bases unmatched to any gene: 7. The CDR3 is 15 amino acids. Germline lookup yields CDR1 SGHRS and CDR2 YFSETQ. CDR3 DNA sequence: TGCGCCAGCAGCCTGGGGAGGACAGGGCAAGAGACCCAGTACTTC. Translating gives CASSLGRTGQETQYF.

The chain uses TRBV6-1 and TRBJ1-6, with D uncertain. Looked up from germline, CDR1 is MNHNS and CDR2 is SASEGT. Trimming took 7 bases from V and 8 from J, leaving 15 bases between them. The CDR3 covers 14 residues. CDR3 loop: CASKTREAHSPLHF. The DNA of the CDR3 is TGTGCCAGCAAAACGAGGGAAGCCCATTCACCCCTCCACTTT.

The chain employs TRBV27 and TRBJ1-6; no reliable D call. CDR1 and CDR2 (germline): MNHEY, SMNVEV (reference sequence). V was trimmed by 2 bases and J by 7 bases, leaving 3 bases between them. The CDR3 is 12 residues long. The CDR3 DNA reads TGTGCCAGCAGTTTACCCAATTCACCCCTCCACTTT. Translating it yields CASSLPNSPLHF.

The genes are TRBV29-1 and TRBJ2-6; maybe TRBD2 (6 bases). The V end lost 7 bases, the J end lost 2 bases, and 9 bases lay between the germline ends. The CDR3 runs to 13 residues. Germline-derived CDR1 and CDR2 are SQVTM and ANQGSEA. The CDR3 protein is CSAGGTGANVLTF. Written as DNA, the CDR3 is TGCAGCGCTGGGGGGACTGGGGCCAACGTCCTGACTTTC.

J is TRBJ2-3 and V is TRBV4-3, with a possible D match to TRBD1 (6 bases). Germline loops: CDR1 LGHNA, CDR2 YSLEER. V was cut by 0 bases and J by 4 bases, with 23 bases left in between. This CDR3 has 19 residues. CDR3 sequence (DNA): TGCGCCAGCAGCCAAGATTCACCCATCGCAGGGGTTGTGGCAGATACGCAGTATTTT. Translated, it gives CASSQDSPIAGVVADTQYF.

This sequence joins TRBV7-2 and TRBJ1-2, with D unclear. V was pared by 3 bases and J by 2 bases, with 7 bases between. Germline CDR1 reads SGHTA; CDR2 reads FQGNSA. The CDR3 sequence is 13 residues long. The CDR3 DNA is TGTGCCAGCAGCTTGAGGCAGAACTATGGCTACACCTTC. It is translated as CASSLRQNYGYTF.

In DNA form, the CDR3 reads TGCAGTGTTTTGGGGATCTCGTACACTGAAGCTTTCTTT. It specifies CSVLGISYTEAFF. The V and J genes are TRBV29-1 and TRBJ1-1; no clear D. This CDR3 contains 13 residues. Looked up from germline, CDR1 is SQVTM and CDR2 is ANQGSEA.

The chain is built from TRBV5-4 and TRBJ2-7; 7 positions agree with TRBD1. V shed 4 bases, J shed 3 bases, and the junction held 13 bases outside the gene matches. Germline values: CDR1 SGHNT, CDR2 YYREEE (reference sequence). This CDR3 is 16 amino acids long. CDR3 DNA: TGTGCCAGCAGCATAGACGTTACAGGGACAGTCTACGAGCAGTACTTC. Translated: CASSIDVTGTVYEQYF.

This chain joins TRBV5-8 and TRBJ2-5, with 7 positions matching TRBD1. This CDR3 has 15 residues. Looked up from germline, CDR1 is SGHTS and CDR2 is YDEGEE. The J segment lost 2 bases and the V segment lost 4 bases, leaving 8 bases of the junction unmatched. CDR3 loop: CASSISGGPQETQYF. Here the CDR3 DNA reads TGTGCCAGCAGCATATCAGGGGGACCGCAAGAGACCCAGTACTTC. Supplemented by reference TRBV5-8 and TRBJ2-5, the full variable domain reads EAGVTQSPTHLIKTRGQQATLRCSPISGHTSVYWYQQALGLGLQFLLWYDEGEERNRGNFPPRFSGRQFPNYSSELNVNALELEDSALYLCASSISGGPQETQYFGPGTRLLVL.

CDR3 protein: CASSRLKDYPGGEQYF. For the CDR3, the DNA is TGCGCCAGCAGCCGTTTAAAGGACTACCCAGGAGGCGAGCAGTACTTC. This chain links TRBV4-1 with TRBJ2-7; tentative D call: TRBD2 (6 bases). The CDR3 runs 16 residues. Looked up from germline, CDR1 is MGHRA and CDR2 is YSYEKL. The V and J ends lost 4 bases and 6 bases respectively, with 22 bases between them.

V and J are TRBV11-3 and TRBJ2-1; 9 positions agree with TRBD2. The germline V gene encodes CDR1 SGHNT and CDR2 YENEEA. This CDR3 has 15 amino acids. The V and J ends lost 6 bases and 4 bases, in that order; junction bases with no gene match: 7. The CDR3 DNA follows: TGTGCCAGCAGTAGGGAGACTAGCGGATACAATGAGCAGTTCTTC. This gives the protein CASSRETSGYNEQFF.

Written as DNA, the CDR3 is TGTGCCAGCAGTTACATGGGGGGTTCACCCCTCCACTTT. This translates into CASSYMGGSPLHF. The genes are TRBV6-6 and TRBJ1-6; the D gene is possibly TRBD1 (5 bases). Germline V lookup: CDR1 MNHNY, CDR2 SVGAGI (reference sequence). The germline V and J ends were trimmed by 2 bases and 9 bases, with 8 bases remaining between them. The CDR3 has 13 residues.

This rearrangement joins TRBV5-6 to TRBJ2-3; either TRBD1 or TRBD2 may fit D (7 bases each). This CDR3 has 16 amino acids. Germline CDR1 is SGHDT and CDR2 is YYEEEE. V was clipped by 5 bases and J by 2 bases, with 18 bases between them. The CDR3 DNA is TGTGCCAGCAGTCCCCGGGGGGACAGTTACACAGATACGCAGTATTTT. It yields the protein CASSPRGDSYTDTQYF.

V gene TRBV7-2 combines with J gene TRBJ2-7; 15 bases align to TRBD2. V shed 0 bases, J shed 3 bases, and the junction held 15 bases outside the gene matches. The CDR3 runs 21 residues. Germline-derived CDR1 and CDR2 are SGHTA and FQGNSA. CDR3 in amino acids: CASSLASMGTSGGSLFYEQYF. For the CDR3, the DNA is TGTGCCAGCAGCTTAGCGTCAATGGGGACTAGCGGGGGGTCATTATTCTACGAGCAGTACTTC.

V usage is TRBV5-1 and J usage is TRBJ1-6, with 7 bases that match TRBD1. Germline V CDR1 and CDR2: SGHRS, YFSETQ. The length of the CDR3 is 15 residues. With V trimmed by 4 bases and J by 7 bases, 8 bases remained unmatched. CDR3 bases: TGCGCCAGCAGCCTACGACAGGGCGGCAATTCACCCCTCCACTTT. Its translation: CASSLRQGGNSPLHF.

The V gene is TRBV5-3, the J gene TRBJ1-3, with 9 bases that match TRBD1. TRBV5-3 is an open reading frame, and its role is uncertain. V was pared by 8 bases and J by 4 bases, with 7 bases of the junction left unmatched. The CDR3 runs to 14 residues. CDR3 in amino acids: CASDTGGEGNTIYF. The CDR3 region has the DNA TGTGCCAGCGATACAGGGGGCGAAGGAAACACCATATATTTT.